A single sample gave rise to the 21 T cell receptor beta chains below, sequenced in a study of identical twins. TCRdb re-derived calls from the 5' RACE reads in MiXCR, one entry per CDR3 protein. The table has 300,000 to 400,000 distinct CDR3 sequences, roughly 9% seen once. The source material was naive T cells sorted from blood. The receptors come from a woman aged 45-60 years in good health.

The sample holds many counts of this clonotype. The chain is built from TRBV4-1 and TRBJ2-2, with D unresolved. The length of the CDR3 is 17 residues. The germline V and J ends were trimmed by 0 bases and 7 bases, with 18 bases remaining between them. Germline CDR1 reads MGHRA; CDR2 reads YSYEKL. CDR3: CASSQDWPLAGVGELFF. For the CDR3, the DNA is TGCGCCAGCAGCCAAGATTGGCCTCTTGCAGGTGTCGGGGAGCTGTTTTTT.

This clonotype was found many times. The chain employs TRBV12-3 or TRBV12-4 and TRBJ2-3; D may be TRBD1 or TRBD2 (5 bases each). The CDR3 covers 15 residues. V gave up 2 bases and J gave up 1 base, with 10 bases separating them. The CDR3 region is CASSLRQGGTDTQYF. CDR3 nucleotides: TGTGCCAGCAGTTTAAGGCAGGGAGGCACAGATACGCAGTATTTT.

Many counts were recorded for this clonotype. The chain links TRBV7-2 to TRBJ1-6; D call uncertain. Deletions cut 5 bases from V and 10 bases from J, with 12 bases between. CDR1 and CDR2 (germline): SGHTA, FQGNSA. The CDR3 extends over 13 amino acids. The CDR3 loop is CASSPLSGSPLHF. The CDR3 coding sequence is TGTGCCAGCAGCCCCCTCTCCGGATCACCCCTCCACTTT.

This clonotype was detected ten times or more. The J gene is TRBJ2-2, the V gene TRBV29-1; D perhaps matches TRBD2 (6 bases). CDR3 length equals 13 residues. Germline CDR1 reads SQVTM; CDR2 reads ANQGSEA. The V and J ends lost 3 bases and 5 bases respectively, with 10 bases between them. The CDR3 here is CSVDAGLTGELFF. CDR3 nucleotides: TGCAGCGTTGATGCGGGACTTACCGGGGAGCTGTTTTTT.

CDR3 in amino acids: CASTLTGNEQYF. CDR3 DNA sequence: TGTGCCAGCACCCTGACAGGGAACGAGCAGTACTTC. The rearrangement joins TRBV2 to TRBJ2-7, with 7 bases aligning to TRBD1. The J segment lost 5 bases and the V segment lost 7 bases, leaving 5 bases of the junction unmatched. This CDR3 is built from 12 residues. Looked up from germline, CDR1 is SNHLY and CDR2 is FYNNEI.

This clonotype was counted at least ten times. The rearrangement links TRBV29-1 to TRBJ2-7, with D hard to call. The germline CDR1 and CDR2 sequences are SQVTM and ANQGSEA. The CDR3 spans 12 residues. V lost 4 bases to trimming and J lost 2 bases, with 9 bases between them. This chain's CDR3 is CSVGANPYEQYF. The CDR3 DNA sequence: TGCAGCGTTGGAGCAAATCCCTACGAGCAGTACTTC.

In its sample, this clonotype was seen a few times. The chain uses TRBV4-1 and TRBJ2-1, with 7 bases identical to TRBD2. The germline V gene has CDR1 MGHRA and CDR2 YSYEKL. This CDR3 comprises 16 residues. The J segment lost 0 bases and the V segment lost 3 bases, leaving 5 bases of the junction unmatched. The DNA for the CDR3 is TGCGCCAGCAGCCACCGACTAGCCAGCTCCTACAATGAGCAGTTCTTC. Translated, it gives CASSHRLASSYNEQFF.

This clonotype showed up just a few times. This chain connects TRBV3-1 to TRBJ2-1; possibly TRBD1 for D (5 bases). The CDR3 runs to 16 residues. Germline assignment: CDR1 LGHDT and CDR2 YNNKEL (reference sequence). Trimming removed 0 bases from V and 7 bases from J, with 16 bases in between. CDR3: CASSQDLVQGRNEQFF. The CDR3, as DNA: TGTGCCAGCAGCCAAGATCTCGTGCAGGGTAGGAATGAGCAGTTCTTC.

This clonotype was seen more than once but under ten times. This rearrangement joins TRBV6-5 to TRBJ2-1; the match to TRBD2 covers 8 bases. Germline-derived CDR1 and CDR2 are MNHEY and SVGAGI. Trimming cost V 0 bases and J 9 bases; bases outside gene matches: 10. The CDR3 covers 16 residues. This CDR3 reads CASSYSGTRSVGEQFF. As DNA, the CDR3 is TGTGCCAGCAGTTACTCCGGGACTAGAAGCGTCGGTGAGCAGTTCTTC.

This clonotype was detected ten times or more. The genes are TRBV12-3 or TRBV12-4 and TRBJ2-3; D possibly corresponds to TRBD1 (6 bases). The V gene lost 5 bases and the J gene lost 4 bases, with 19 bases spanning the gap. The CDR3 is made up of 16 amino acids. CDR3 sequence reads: CASSTAGTIKADTQYF. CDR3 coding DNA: TGTGCCAGCAGTACAGCCGGGACAATCAAGGCAGATACGCAGTATTTT.

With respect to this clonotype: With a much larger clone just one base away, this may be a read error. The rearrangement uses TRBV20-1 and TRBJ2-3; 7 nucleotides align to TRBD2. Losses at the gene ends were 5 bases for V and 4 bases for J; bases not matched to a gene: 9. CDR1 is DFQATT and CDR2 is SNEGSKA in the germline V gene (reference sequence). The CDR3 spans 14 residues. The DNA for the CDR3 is TGCAGTGCTGGAGGAAAGCGGGGCCCAGATACGCAGTATTTT. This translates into CSAGGKRGPDTQYF.

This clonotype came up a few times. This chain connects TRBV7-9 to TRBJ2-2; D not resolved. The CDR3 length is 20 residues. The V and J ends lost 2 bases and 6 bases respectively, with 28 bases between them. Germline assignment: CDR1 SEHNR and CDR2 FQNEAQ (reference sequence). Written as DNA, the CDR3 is TGTGCCAGCAGCTTAAGAAACCCCACAGTCAACCCTCCCAACGCCGGGGAGCTGTTTTTT. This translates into CASSLRNPTVNPPNAGELFF. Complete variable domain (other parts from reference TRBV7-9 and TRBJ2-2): DTGVSQNPRHKITKRGQNVTFRCDPISEHNRLYWYRQTLGQGPEFLTYFQNEAQLEKSRLLSDRFSAERPKGSFSTLEIQRTEQGDSAMYLCASSLRNPTVNPPNAGELFFGEGSRLTVL.

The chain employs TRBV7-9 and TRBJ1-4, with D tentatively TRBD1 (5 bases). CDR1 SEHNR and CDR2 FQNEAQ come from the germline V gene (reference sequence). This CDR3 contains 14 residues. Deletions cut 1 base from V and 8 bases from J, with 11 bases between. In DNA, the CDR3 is TGTGCCAGCAGCTTAGAACAGGTTCGCGAAAAACTGTTTTTT. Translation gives CASSLEQVREKLFF.

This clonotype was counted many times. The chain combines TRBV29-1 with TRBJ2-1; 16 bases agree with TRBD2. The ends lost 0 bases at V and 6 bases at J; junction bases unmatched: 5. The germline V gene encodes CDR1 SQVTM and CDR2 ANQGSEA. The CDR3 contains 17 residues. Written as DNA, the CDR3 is TGCAGCGTTGAAGAGGGGGGACTAGCGGGAGGGCCCAATGAGCAGTTCTTC. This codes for CSVEEGGLAGGPNEQFF.

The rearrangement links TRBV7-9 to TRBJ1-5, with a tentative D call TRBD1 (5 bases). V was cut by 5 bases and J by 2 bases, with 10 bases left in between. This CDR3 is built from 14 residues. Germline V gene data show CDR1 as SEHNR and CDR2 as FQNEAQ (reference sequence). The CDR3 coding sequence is TGTGCCAGCAGCCGGGACGGCGGCAATCAGCCCCAGCATTTT. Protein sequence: CASSRDGGNQPQHF.

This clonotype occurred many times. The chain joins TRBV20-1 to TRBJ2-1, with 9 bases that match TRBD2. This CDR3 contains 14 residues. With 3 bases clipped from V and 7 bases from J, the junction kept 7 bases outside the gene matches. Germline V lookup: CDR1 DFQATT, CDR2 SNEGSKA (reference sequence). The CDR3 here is CSASTSGWGNEQFF. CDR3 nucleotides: TGCAGTGCTAGTACTAGCGGGTGGGGGAATGAGCAGTTCTTC.

The CDR3 region is CASSQGAYEQFF. CDR3 nucleotide sequence: TGCGCCAGCAGCCAAGGAGCTTATGAGCAGTTCTTC. The chain links TRBV4-1 to TRBJ2-1; unclear D gene. Germline CDR1 and CDR2: MGHRA and YSYEKL. Trimming shortened V by 1 base and J by 8 bases, and 6 bases separated the two germline ends. The CDR3 spans 12 residues.

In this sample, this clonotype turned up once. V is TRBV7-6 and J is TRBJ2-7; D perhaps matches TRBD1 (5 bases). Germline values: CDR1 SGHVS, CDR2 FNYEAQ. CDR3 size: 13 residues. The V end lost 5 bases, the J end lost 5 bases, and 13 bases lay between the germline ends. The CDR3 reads CASSPPPGNEQYF. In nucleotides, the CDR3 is TGTGCCAGCAGCCCACCCCCAGGGAACGAGCAGTACTTC.

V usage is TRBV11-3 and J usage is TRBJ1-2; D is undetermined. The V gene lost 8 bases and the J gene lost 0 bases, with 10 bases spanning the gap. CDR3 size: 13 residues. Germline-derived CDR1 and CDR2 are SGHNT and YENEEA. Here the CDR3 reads CASGAPPNYGYTF. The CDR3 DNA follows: TGTGCCAGCGGAGCGCCTCCTAACTATGGCTACACCTTC.

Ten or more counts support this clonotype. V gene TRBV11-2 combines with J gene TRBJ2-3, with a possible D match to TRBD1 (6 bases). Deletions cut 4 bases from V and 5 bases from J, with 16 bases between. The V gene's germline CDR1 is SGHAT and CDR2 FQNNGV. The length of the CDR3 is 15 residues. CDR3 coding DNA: TGTGCCAGCAGCTCCGGATGGGGGCGGCTAGATACGCAGTATTTT. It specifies CASSSGWGRLDTQYF.

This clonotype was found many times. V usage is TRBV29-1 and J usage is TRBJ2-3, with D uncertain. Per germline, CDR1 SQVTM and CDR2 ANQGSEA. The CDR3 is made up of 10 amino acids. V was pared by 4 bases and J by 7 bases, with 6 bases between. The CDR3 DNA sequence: TGCAGCGTTGTGGGAAATACGCAGTATTTT. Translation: CSVVGNTQYF.